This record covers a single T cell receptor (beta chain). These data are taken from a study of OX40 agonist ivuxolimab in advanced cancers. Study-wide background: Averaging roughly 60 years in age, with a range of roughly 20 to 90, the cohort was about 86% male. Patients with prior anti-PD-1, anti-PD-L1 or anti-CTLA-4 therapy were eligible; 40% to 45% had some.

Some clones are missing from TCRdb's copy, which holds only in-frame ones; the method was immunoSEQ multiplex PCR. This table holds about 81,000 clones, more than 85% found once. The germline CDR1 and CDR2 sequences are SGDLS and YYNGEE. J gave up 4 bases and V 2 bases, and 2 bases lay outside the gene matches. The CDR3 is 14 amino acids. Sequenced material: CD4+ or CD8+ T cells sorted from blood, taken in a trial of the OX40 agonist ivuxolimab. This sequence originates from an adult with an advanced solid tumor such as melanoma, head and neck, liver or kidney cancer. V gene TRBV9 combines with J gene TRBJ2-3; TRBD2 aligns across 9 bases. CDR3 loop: CASSVLAGSDTQYF. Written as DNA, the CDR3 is TGTGCCAGCAGCGTTCTAGCGGGGTCAGATACGCAGTATTTT. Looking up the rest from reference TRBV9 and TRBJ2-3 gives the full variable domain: DSGVTQTPKHLITATGQRVTLRCSPRSGDLSVYWYQQSLDQGLQFLIQYYNGEERAKGNILERFSAQQFPDLHSELNLSSLELGDSALYFCASSVLAGSDTQYFGPGTRLTVL.